The 21 T cell receptor beta chains below were found in one sample sequenced in a study of regulatory T cells in long-lasting Graves disease. The sample's time point: newly diagnosed GD, antithyroid drugs for less than 3 months. The authors made the TCR library using RNA they extracted from PBMCs. Relying on iRepertoire HTBI primers and Arm-PCR of CDR3 regions, the team built TCR beta libraries. TCRdb called the multiplex PCR reads again in MiXCR, with one record for every CDR3 protein. This sample has 350,000 to 400,000 distinct CDR3 sequences, with roughly 16% found just once. These data also formed part of another study, on T cells in Graves' hyperthyroidism and ophthalmopathy.

Source: peripheral blood mononuclear cells (PBMCs), taken at new diagnosis, from a patient treated with antithyroid drugs. The receptors were sampled from a woman younger than 30 with Graves disease.

This clonotype was observed at least ten times. The chain links TRBV7-8 to TRBJ1-5; possible D gene TRBD1, 6 bases. Germline assignment: CDR1 SGHVS and CDR2 FQNEAQ. This CDR3 has 16 amino acids. The ends were cut back, 0 bases at V and 3 bases at J, with 12 bases in the middle. The CDR3 spells CASSLAPGGNNQPQHF. CDR3 DNA sequence: TGTGCCAGCAGCTTAGCCCCGGGGGGCAACAATCAGCCCCAGCATTTT.

Ten or more counts support this clonotype. V and J are TRBV5-1 and TRBJ1-1; D call uncertain. V lost 1 base, J lost 3 bases, and 7 bases lay in between. From germline, CDR1 is SGHRS and CDR2 YFSETQ. CDR3 length equals 13 residues. Here the CDR3 reads CASSLMEDTEAFF. The CDR3 coding sequence is TGCGCCAGCAGCTTGATGGAGGACACTGAAGCTTTCTTT.

This clonotype was seen many times. The chain uses TRBV5-1 and TRBJ2-1; D might be TRBD2 (6 bases). Germline CDR1 is SGHRS and CDR2 is YFSETQ. CDR3 length equals 17 residues. The V and J ends lost 4 bases and 0 bases respectively, with 17 bases between them. CDR3 sequence reads: CASSVGGTLSSYNEQFF. The CDR3 nucleotides are TGCGCCAGCAGCGTAGGAGGGACTTTAAGCTCCTACAATGAGCAGTTCTTC.

This clonotype showed up many times. V gene TRBV7-2 combines with J gene TRBJ1-5, with 8 bases that match TRBD1. This CDR3 spans 14 amino acids. V gave up 5 bases and J gave up 1 base; unmatched junction bases: 1. The germline V gene has CDR1 SGHTA and CDR2 FQGNSA. The DNA of the CDR3 is TGTGCCAGCAGCCGGGACAGGAGCAATCAGCCCCAGCATTTT. Translation: CASSRDRSNQPQHF.

J is TRBJ1-3 and V is TRBV3-1; D call uncertain. In germline, CDR1 is LGHDT, CDR2 YNNKEL (reference sequence). This CDR3 has 18 amino acids. With 4 bases removed from V and 0 bases from J, the gap between germline ends came to 19 bases. The DNA for the CDR3 is TGTGCCAGCAGCCCCCAGGAGGGTGGACTGGCCTCTGGAAACACCATATATTTT. The encoded protein is CASSPQEGGLASGNTIYF.

The V call is TRBV28, the J call TRBJ2-3; D call uncertain. The CDR3 is made up of 14 amino acids. Trimming left V 6 bases short and J 2 bases short, with 12 bases between. Looked up from germline, CDR1 is MDHEN and CDR2 is SYDVKM. The CDR3 DNA is TGTGCCAGCAGGGCTACTCTTTTCACAGATACGCAGTATTTT. It codes for CASRATLFTDTQYF.

The chain carries TRBV20-1 and TRBJ1-5; D is possibly TRBD1 (6 bases). CDR1 and CDR2 (germline): DFQATT, SNEGSKA (reference sequence). This CDR3 is built from 15 residues. V lost 0 bases and J 4 bases, leaving 13 bases between the germline ends. CDR3 in DNA: TGCAGTGCTAGAGATGGGGGGACAACTAATCAGCCCCAGCATTTT. This encodes CSARDGGTTNQPQHF.

This clonotype has a handful of counts. This chain links TRBV20-1 with TRBJ2-1; D not resolved. V was cut by 3 bases and J by 2 bases, with 14 bases left in between. CDR3 length: 15 residues. Germline V CDR1 and CDR2: DFQATT, SNEGSKA (reference sequence). The CDR3 loop reads CSARDPESTYNEQFF. The CDR3 DNA sequence: TGCAGTGCTAGGGACCCTGAGTCTACCTACAATGAGCAGTTCTTC.

This chain joins TRBV6-1 and TRBJ1-5; the D gene is possibly TRBD1 (5 bases). The ends were cut back, 6 bases at V and 6 bases at J, with 15 bases in the middle. Germline V lookup: CDR1 MNHNS, CDR2 SASEGT. The CDR3 totals 14 residues. Written as DNA, the CDR3 is TGTGCCAGCAGCGGGGACCGCCGGGGTCAGCCCCAGCATTTT. Amino acid sequence: CASSGDRRGQPQHF.

V and J are TRBV6-1 and TRBJ2-6, with D perhaps matching TRBD1 (5 bases). The CDR3 totals 13 residues. Germline CDR1 reads MNHNS; CDR2 reads SASEGT. The V end was cut by 7 bases, the J end by 1 base, with 5 bases between. Here the CDR3 reads CASKGSGANVLTF. The CDR3 bases are TGTGCCAGCAAGGGGTCTGGGGCCAACGTCCTGACTTTC.

Concerning this clonotype: Possible read error: a much larger clone is one base away. The V gene is TRBV12-3 or TRBV12-4, the J gene TRBJ2-1, with D uncertain. The CDR3 runs 14 residues. CDR3 nucleotide sequence: TGTGCCGGCAGTTTATTAGGCGGCGTCAATGAGCAGTTCTTC. Translation gives CAGSLLGGVNEQFF.

This clonotype was detected ten times or more. This chain links TRBV2 with TRBJ2-2; 9 nucleotides agree with TRBD2. This CDR3 spans 15 amino acids. CDR1 SNHLY and CDR2 FYNNEI come from the germline V gene. Unmatched junction bases numbered 0, after V lost 4 bases and J lost 0 bases. The CDR3 region has the DNA TGTGCCAGCAGTGGGACTAGCGCGAACACCGGGGAGCTGTTTTTT. This gives the protein CASSGTSANTGELFF.

This clonotype has a count of ten or more. The chain joins TRBV14 to TRBJ1-1, with TRBD1 matching over 7 bases. Trimming removed 2 bases from V and 6 bases from J; junction bases left unmatched: 9. Germline-derived CDR1 and CDR2 are SGHDN and FVKESK. There are 15 residues in the CDR3. The CDR3 sequence is CASSQITQGYAEAFF. The CDR3 DNA reads TGTGCCAGCAGCCAAATCACACAGGGGTACGCTGAAGCTTTCTTT.

This clonotype was seen many times. Relative to the germline gene, one junction end is altered; a read error may explain this. CDR3 bases: TGTGCCAGCAGTGATTATCCAGGGGGCGGCTTC. It specifies CASSDYPGGGF. The V and J genes are TRBV6-2 or TRBV6-3 and TRBJ2-1, with TRBD1 matching 8 bases. The germline V gene has CDR1 MNHEY and CDR2 SVGEGT. The CDR3 spans 11 residues.

This clonotype showed up many times. This chain connects TRBV6-1 to TRBJ1-1; 10 bases agree with TRBD1. The CDR3 covers 14 residues. V dropped 6 bases and J dropped 5; count of bases not matched to a gene: 6. Per germline, CDR1 MNHNS and CDR2 SASEGT. CDR3 loop: CASRTGGQGTEAFF. CDR3 bases: TGTGCCAGCAGAACTGGGGGACAGGGGACTGAAGCTTTCTTT.

The CDR3: CASSITSGANVLTF. CDR3 coding DNA: TGTGCCAGTAGTATCACCTCTGGGGCCAACGTCCTGACTTTC. V usage is TRBV19 and J usage is TRBJ2-6; D is unclear. Germline V CDR1 and CDR2: LNHDA, SQIVND (reference sequence). This CDR3 is built from 14 residues. V was cut by 3 bases and J by 0 bases, with 3 bases left in between.

This clonotype has ten or more counts. The J gene is TRBJ1-5, the V gene TRBV6-5; 11 positions agree with TRBD1. With V trimmed by 4 bases and J by 3 bases, 2 bases remained unmatched. Germline values: CDR1 MNHEY, CDR2 SVGAGI. The CDR3 has 15 amino acids. CDR3 nucleotide sequence: TGTGCCAGCAGTTGGACAGGGGGCTACAATCAGCCCCAGCATTTT. Amino acid sequence: CASSWTGGYNQPQHF.

The chain carries TRBV3-1 and TRBJ2-7; 7 nucleotides agree with TRBD1. Trimming took 4 bases from V and 7 from J; bases not matched to a gene: 10. CDR3 length: 14 residues. Germline CDR1 and CDR2: LGHDT and YNNKEL (reference sequence). The CDR3 region is CASSRRTPGGEQYF. The CDR3 nucleotides read TGTGCCAGCAGCCGCCGGACACCAGGGGGAGAGCAGTACTTC.

This clonotype was seen many times. The DNA of the CDR3 is TGCGCCAGCAAACCGGGACAGGGGATCTACGAGCAGTACTTC. This sequence encodes CASKPGQGIYEQYF. The V and J genes are TRBV5-1 and TRBJ2-7; 10 bases match TRBD1. There are 14 residues in the CDR3. V was clipped by 6 bases and J by 3 bases; unmatched bases: 6. The V gene's germline CDR1 is SGHRS and CDR2 YFSETQ.

This clonotype occurred many times. V is TRBV18 and J is TRBJ2-7; TRBD2 matches 12 bases. The CDR3 runs to 16 residues. Germline CDR1 reads KGHSH; CDR2 reads LQKENI. The V segment lost 3 bases and the J segment 1 base; nucleotides outside the gene matches: 4. Written as DNA, the CDR3 is TGTGCCAGCTCACCGACGGGACTAGCGGGTTCCTACGAGCAGTACTTC. Its protein product is CASSPTGLAGSYEQYF.

This clonotype was seen repeatedly, ten times or more. The chain uses TRBV20-1 and TRBJ2-7; maybe TRBD2 (7 bases). Germline CDR1 DFQATT, CDR2 SNEGSKA (reference sequence). Deletions cut 1 base from V and 6 bases from J, with 16 bases between. The CDR3 contains 14 residues. The CDR3 DNA reads as TGCAGTGCTAGAGTTGGGGGGGGGGCCGTCGAGCAGTACTTC. Protein: CSARVGGGAVEQYF.